The 5 T cell receptor beta chains given below trace back to one sample, sequenced in a study of cytomegalovirus exposure and HLA in healthy donors. The PCR used 60 Vbeta and 13 Jbeta primers. The table came from immunoSEQ multiplex PCR; TCRdb's copy has only in-frame clones and leaves some out. This table holds 99,000 or so clones, approximately 70% found once. The sequencing input was PBMCs. All receptors come from a young man in good health and CMV-seronegative.

This chain links TRBV5-1 with TRBJ2-1, with 8 bases matching TRBD2. This CDR3 comprises 14 residues. J gave up 4 bases and V 5 bases, and 5 bases lay outside the gene matches. The germline V gene has CDR1 SGHRS and CDR2 YFSETQ. The CDR3 DNA reads as TGCGCCAGCAGACCGGGGGGGGGATACAATGAGCAGTTCTTC. It codes for CASRPGGGYNEQFF.

The V call is TRBV30, the J call TRBJ1-5; maybe TRBD1 (5 bases). The CDR3 spans 16 residues. Deletions cut 0 bases from V and 5 bases from J, with 17 bases between. CDR1 is GTSNPN and CDR2 is SVGIG in the germline V gene (reference sequence). CDR3 DNA sequence: TGTGCCTGGAGTGTAACCCTTTCTTGGGGCGATCAGCCCCAGCATTTT. Translating it yields CAWSVTLSWGDQPQHF.

The gene calls are TRBV28 and TRBJ2-5, with TRBD2 identical over 9 bases. The CDR3 is 13 residues long. J was trimmed by 5 bases and V by 8 bases; bases with no gene match: 6. CDR1 and CDR2 from the germline V gene are MDHEN and SYDVKM. Written as DNA, the CDR3 is TGTGCCAGCCTTAGCGGGAGCGTGGAGACCCAGTACTTC. Its translation is CASLSGSVETQYF.

This clone appeared a few times. V usage is TRBV4-1 and J usage is TRBJ1-2; TRBD1 might be the D (5 bases). The CDR3 has 13 amino acids. The germline V gene has CDR1 MGHRA and CDR2 YSYEKL. V shed 4 bases and J shed 7 bases, with 13 bases lying between them. The CDR3 bases are TGCGCCAGCAGCCCGGGCAGGGAAGGTGGCTACACCTTC. This sequence encodes CASSPGREGGYTF.

V and J are TRBV9 and TRBJ1-4; D ambiguous. Between the trimmed V and J ends, which lost 0 bases and 0 bases, there was a span of 6 bases. There are 15 residues in the CDR3. Per the germline V gene, CDR1 is SGDLS and CDR2 is YYNGEE. This chain's CDR3 is CASSVGSSTNEKLFF. The CDR3 DNA reads as TGTGCCAGCAGCGTAGGAAGCTCAACTAATGAAAAACTGTTTTTT.